This passage covers 15 T cell receptor beta chains from one sample sequenced in a study of blood T cell repertoires in COVID-19. Clones were sequenced by immunoSEQ multiplex PCR, and TCRdb holds only the in-frame ones, with some missing. The data show 250,000 to 300,000 clones, 80% to 90% seen once. The sequenced sample was PBMCs or T cells enriched from blood (not recorded which). Every receptor here comes from a man aged 35 to 55 who had recovered from COVID-19.

The V and J genes are TRBV3-1 (or the pseudogene TRBV3-2) and TRBJ2-3; D not resolved. The CDR3 is 11 amino acids. Between the trimmed V and J ends, which lost 0 bases and 11 bases, there was a span of 6 bases. CDR1 LGHDT and CDR2 YNNKEL come from the germline V gene (reference sequence). The CDR3 loop is CASSQEALQYF. CDR3 nucleotide sequence: TGTGCCAGCAGCCAAGAGGCTTTGCAGTATTTT.

The chain combines TRBV9 with TRBJ2-1; 7 nucleotides align to TRBD2. V was pared by 3 bases and J by 2 bases, with 8 bases of the junction left unmatched. This CDR3 region has 16 residues. Germline CDR1 is SGDLS and CDR2 is YYNGEE. The CDR3, as DNA: TGTGCCAGCAGCGCAGGAAGCGGGGCTACCTACAATGAGCAGTTCTTC. It specifies CASSAGSGATYNEQFF.

This clone was detected a few times. The rearrangement links TRBV5-6 to TRBJ1-1; TRBD1 might be the D (6 bases). Germline CDR1 reads SGHDT; CDR2 reads YYEEEE. Trimming removed 0 bases at V and 1 base at J, with 16 bases between. The CDR3 contains 17 residues. CDR3 coding DNA: TGTGCCAGCAGCTTGGGTATAGGACAGCGGAGGAACACTGAAGCTTTCTTT. This translates into CASSLGIGQRRNTEAFF.

This clone was recorded once. V and J are TRBV29-1 and TRBJ1-4; no reliable D call. V was clipped by 5 bases and J by 6 bases, with 7 bases between them. Germline-derived CDR1 and CDR2 are SQVTM and ANQGSEA. The CDR3 totals 11 residues. The chain's CDR3 is CSVYRDEKLFF. The CDR3 bases are TGCAGCGTTTATCGGGATGAAAAACTGTTTTTT. The variable domain in full, with the rest retrieved from reference TRBV29-1 and TRBJ1-4, is SAVISQKPSRDICQRGTSLTIQCQVDSQVTMMFWYRQQPGQSLTLIATANQGSEATYESGFVIDKFPISRPNLTFSTLTVSNMSPEDSSIYLCSVYRDEKLFFGSGTQLSVL.

The rearrangement links TRBV6-5 to TRBJ2-4, with 12 bases lining up with TRBD2. The germline CDR1 and CDR2 sequences are MNHEY and SVGAGI. The CDR3 has 13 residues. The junction had 4 bases not matched to a gene; V was cut back by 10 bases and J by 6 bases. CDR3 sequence (DNA): TGTGCCATTCAGGGACTAGCGGGAAACATTCAGTACTTC. This encodes CAIQGLAGNIQYF.

The chain couples TRBV27 to TRBJ1-2, with a weak D call TRBD1 (5 bases). Germline CDR1 and CDR2: MNHEY and SMNVEV (reference sequence). The CDR3 is made up of 15 amino acids. With 5 bases removed from V and 0 bases from J, the gap between germline ends came to 13 bases. CDR3 DNA: TGTGCCAGCAGTGCGCGGGACGGAGCTAACTATGGCTACACCTTC. Protein: CASSARDGANYGYTF.

The chain employs TRBV18 and TRBJ1-3; no definite D call. The CDR3 sequence is 18 residues long. Germline V gives CDR1 KGHSH, CDR2 LQKENI. Trimming took 2 bases from V and 0 from J, leaving 17 bases between them. The CDR3 region has the DNA TGTGCCAGCTCACCAAAGGCTCCCGGGTTTCTCTCTGGAAACACCATATATTTT. Translating it yields CASSPKAPGFLSGNTIYF. Combining the CDR3 with reference TRBV18 and TRBJ1-3 gives the whole variable domain NAGVMQNPRHLVRRRGQEARLRCSPMKGHSHVYWYRQLPEEGLKFMVYLQKENIIDESGMPKERFSAEFPKEGPSILRIQQVVRGDSAAYFCASSPKAPGFLSGNTIYFGEGSWLTVV.

The chain joins TRBV7-8 to TRBJ2-7; 8 positions match TRBD2. The CDR3 covers 14 residues. V shed 6 bases and J 5 bases; nucleotides not matched to a gene: 9. Germline loops: CDR1 SGHVS, CDR2 FQNEAQ. CDR3 sequence (DNA): TGTGCCAGCAGTCAAGCGCGGGGGGCGGACGAGCAGTACTTC. Its translation is CASSQARGADEQYF. The complete variable domain, with remaining parts taken from reference TRBV7-8 and TRBJ2-7, reads GAGVSQSPRYKVAKRGQDVALRCDPISGHVSLFWYQQALGQGPEFLTYFQNEAQLDKSGLPSDRFFAERPEGSVSTLKIQRTQQEDSAVYLCASSQARGADEQYFGPGTRLTVT.

The genes are TRBV6-2 or TRBV6-3 and TRBJ1-1, with a possible D match to TRBD1 (5 bases). Trimming took 2 bases from V and 3 from J, leaving 16 bases between them. The length of the CDR3 is 16 residues. Germline V CDR1 and CDR2: MNHEY, SVGEGT. The CDR3 sequence: CASSYLRAGWDTEAFF. CDR3 DNA sequence: TGTGCCAGCAGTTACCTTCGGGCAGGGTGGGACACTGAAGCTTTCTTT.

The V call is TRBV6-2 or TRBV6-3, the J call TRBJ1-6; the D gene is possibly TRBD1 (6 bases). Trimming stripped 2 bases from V and 10 bases from J, with 15 bases between. Per the germline V gene, CDR1 is MNHEY and CDR2 is SVGEGT. The length of the CDR3 is 15 residues. Here the CDR3 reads CASSYGGQRQSPLHF. The CDR3 DNA reads as TGTGCCAGCAGTTACGGTGGACAGAGACAGTCACCCCTCCACTTT.

The V call is TRBV9, the J call TRBJ1-6; 10 nucleotides agree with TRBD1. V lost 0 bases and J lost 10; bases outside the gene matches: 7. The germline V gene has CDR1 SGDLS and CDR2 YYNGEE. The length of the CDR3 is 16 residues. CDR3 region: CASSVGPGQGYSPLHF. Written as DNA, the CDR3 is TGTGCCAGCAGCGTAGGGCCGGGACAGGGGTACTCACCCCTCCACTTT.

The chain uses TRBV27 and TRBJ2-1; TRBD1 agrees at 7 bases. CDR1 MNHEY and CDR2 SMNVEV come from the germline V gene (reference sequence). After removal of 3 bases from V and 4 bases from J, the junction contained 6 bases not matched to a gene. CDR3 size: 15 residues. The CDR3 region has the DNA TGTGCCAGCAGTTTCCTGGGACAGATATACAATGAGCAGTTCTTC. Its protein is CASSFLGQIYNEQFF.

The J gene is TRBJ2-2, the V gene TRBV30; no reliable D call. Germline CDR1 GTSNPN, CDR2 SVGIG (reference sequence). V was trimmed by 3 bases and J by 0 bases, leaving 2 bases between them. The CDR3 loop spans 12 amino acids. Written as DNA, the CDR3 is TGTGCCTGGAGCGCGAACACCGGGGAGCTGTTTTTT. Its protein is CAWSANTGELFF.

This sequence joins TRBV6-5 and TRBJ1-1; 8 nucleotides align to TRBD1. CDR3 size: 16 residues. The germline gives CDR1 MNHEY, CDR2 SVGAGI. The V gene end was trimmed by 4 bases and the J gene end by 0 bases; junction bases not matched to a gene: 7. CDR3 residues: CASSFRGLPMNTEAFF. In DNA, the CDR3 is TGTGCCAGCAGTTTCAGGGGGCTTCCCATGAACACTGAAGCTTTCTTT.

CDR3 nucleotide sequence: TGCGCCAGCAGCTTTGGTACAGGTCGTGAGCAGTACTTC. Translated: CASSFGTGREQYF. The rearrangement links TRBV5-1 to TRBJ2-7; tentatively, D is TRBD1 (5 bases). The CDR3 length is 13 residues. Trimming left V 2 bases short and J 7 bases short, with 13 bases between. Germline loops: CDR1 SGHRS, CDR2 YFSETQ.